This T cell receptor (beta chain) comes out of a study of T cells expressing NK-cell markers. About this clonotype: Antigen unknown.

The CDR3 has 14 amino acids. Looked up from germline, CDR1 is SGHAT and CDR2 is FQNNGV. Study-level points and caveats: The leading position in the CD3+CD56-NKG2C+ fraction of a few donors also went to these clonotypes.

5'RACE template switching built TCR beta cDNA with unique molecular identifiers. TCRdb re-called the 5' RACE reads and shows each CDR3 protein once, DNA omitted. The clone table shows around 100,000 distinct CDR3 sequences, with the ten largest holding approximately 17%. This TCR was sampled from a woman between 18 and 70 years old in good health. The chain has TRBV11-2 and TRBJ2-7; TCRdb reports TRBD2, a call that lacks DNA to check it against. The sequenced sample consisted of blood T cells: a sorted CD56 or NKG2C T cell subset, CD4+ or CD8+ T cells, or bulk PBMC T cells (not recorded which). This CDR3 is CASSLEEGTYEQYF.